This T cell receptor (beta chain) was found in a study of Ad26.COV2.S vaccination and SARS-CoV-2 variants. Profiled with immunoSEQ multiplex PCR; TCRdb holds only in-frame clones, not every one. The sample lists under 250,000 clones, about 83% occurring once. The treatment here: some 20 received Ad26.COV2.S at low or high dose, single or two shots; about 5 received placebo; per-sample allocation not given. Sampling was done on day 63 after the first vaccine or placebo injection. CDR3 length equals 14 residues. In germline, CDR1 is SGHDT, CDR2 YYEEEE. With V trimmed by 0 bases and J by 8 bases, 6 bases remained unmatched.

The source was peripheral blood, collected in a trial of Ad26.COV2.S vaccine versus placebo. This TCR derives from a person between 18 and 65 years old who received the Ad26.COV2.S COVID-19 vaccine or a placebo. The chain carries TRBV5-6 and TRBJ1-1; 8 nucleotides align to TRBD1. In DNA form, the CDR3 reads TGTGCCAGCAGCTTGGGGCAGGGGGCATCGGAAGCTTTCTTT. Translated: CASSLGQGASEAFF.